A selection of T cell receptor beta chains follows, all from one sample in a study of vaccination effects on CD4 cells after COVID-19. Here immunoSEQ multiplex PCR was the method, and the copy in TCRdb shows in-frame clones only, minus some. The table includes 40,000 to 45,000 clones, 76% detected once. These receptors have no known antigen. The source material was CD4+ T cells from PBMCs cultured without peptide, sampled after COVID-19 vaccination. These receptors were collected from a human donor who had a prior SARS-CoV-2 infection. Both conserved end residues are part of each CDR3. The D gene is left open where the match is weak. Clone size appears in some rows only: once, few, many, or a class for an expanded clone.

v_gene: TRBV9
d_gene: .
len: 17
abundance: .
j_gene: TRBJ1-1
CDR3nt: TGTGCCAGCAGCGTAGGACCCCACATGGCAGGAAAATCTGAAGCTTTCTTT
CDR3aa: CASSVGPHMAGKSEAFF

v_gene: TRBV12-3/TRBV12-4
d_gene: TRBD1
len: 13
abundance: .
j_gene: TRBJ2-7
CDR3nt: TGTGCCAGCAGTTTAACAGGGGTCGTCTGGCAGTACTTC
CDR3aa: CASSLTGVVWQYF

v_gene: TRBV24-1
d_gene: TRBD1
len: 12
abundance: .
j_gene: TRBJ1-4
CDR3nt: TGTGCCACCAGTGATGATACAGGGGTGGTGTTTTTT
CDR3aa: CATSDDTGVVFF

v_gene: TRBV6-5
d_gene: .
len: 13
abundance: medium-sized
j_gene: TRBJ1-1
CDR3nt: TGTGCCAGCAGTTCCAGAATGAACACTGAAGCTTTCTTT
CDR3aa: CASSSRMNTEAFF

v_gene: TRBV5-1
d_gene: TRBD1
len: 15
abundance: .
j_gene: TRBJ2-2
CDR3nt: TGCGCCAGCAGCTTGACAGGGGGCTTGCCCGGGGAGCTGTTTTTT
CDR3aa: CASSLTGGLPGELFF

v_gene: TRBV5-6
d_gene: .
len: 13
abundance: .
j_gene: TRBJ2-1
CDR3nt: TGTGCCAGCAGCTATCGCAGTTACAATGAGCAGTTCTTC
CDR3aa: CASSYRSYNEQFF

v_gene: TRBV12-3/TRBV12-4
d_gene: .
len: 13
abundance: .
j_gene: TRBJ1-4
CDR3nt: TGTGCCAGCACCTCTGGACTTAATGAAAAACTGTTTTTT
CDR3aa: CASTSGLNEKLFF

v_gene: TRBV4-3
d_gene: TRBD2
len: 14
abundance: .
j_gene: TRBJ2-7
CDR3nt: TGCGCCAGCAGCCGAGCGGGGATCCCCTACGAGCAGTACTTC
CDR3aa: CASSRAGIPYEQYF

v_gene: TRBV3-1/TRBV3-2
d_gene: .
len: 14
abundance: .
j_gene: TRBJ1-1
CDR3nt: TGTGCCAGCAGCACGCGGACAGTAGGCACTGAAGCTTTCTTT
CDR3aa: CASSTRTVGTEAFF

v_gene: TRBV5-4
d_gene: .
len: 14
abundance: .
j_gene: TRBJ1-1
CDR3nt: TGTGCCAGCAGCTTATATCAGAGAGACACTGAAGCTTTCTTT
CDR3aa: CASSLYQRDTEAFF

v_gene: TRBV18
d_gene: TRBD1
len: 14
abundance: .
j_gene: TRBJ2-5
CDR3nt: TGTGCCAGCTCACCAGGGACAGGGTTGGAGACCCAGTACTTC
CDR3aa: CASSPGTGLETQYF

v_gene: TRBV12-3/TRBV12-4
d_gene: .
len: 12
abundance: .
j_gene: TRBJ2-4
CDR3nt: TGTGCCAGCAGTTTTTCGTCAAACATTCAGTACTTC
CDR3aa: CASSFSSNIQYF

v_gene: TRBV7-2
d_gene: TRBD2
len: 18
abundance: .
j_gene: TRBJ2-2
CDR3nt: TGTGCCAGCAGCTCAGGCCGTCTAGCGGGAGTGGGCACCGGGGAGCTGTTTTTT
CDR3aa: CASSSGRLAGVGTGELFF

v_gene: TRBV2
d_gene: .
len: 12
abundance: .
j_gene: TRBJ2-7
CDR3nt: TGTGCCGCGGGAAACTTGGGCTACGAGCAGTACTTC
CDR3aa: CAAGNLGYEQYF

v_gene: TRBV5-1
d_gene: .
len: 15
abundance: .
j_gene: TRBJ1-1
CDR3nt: TGCGCCAGCACCAAGAACCGGGGGGGGAACGCTGAAGCTTTCTTT
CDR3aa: CASTKNRGGNAEAFF

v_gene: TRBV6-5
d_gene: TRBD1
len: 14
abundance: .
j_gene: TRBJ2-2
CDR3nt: TGTGCCAGCAGCAGGGACAGCTACACCGGGGAGCTGTTTTTT
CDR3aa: CASSRDSYTGELFF

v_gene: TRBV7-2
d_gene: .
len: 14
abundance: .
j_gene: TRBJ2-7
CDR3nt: TGTGCCAGCAGCTTAAAGGGGGCGGGGGTCGAGCAGTACTTC
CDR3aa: CASSLKGAGVEQYF

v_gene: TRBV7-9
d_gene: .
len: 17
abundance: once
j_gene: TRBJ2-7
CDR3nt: TGTGCCAGCAGCTTAAGTTTTGGCGGACCAAGCTCCTACGAGCAGTACTTC
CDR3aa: CASSLSFGGPSSYEQYF

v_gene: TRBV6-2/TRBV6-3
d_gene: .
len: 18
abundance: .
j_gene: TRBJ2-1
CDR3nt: TGTGCCAGCAGTTTCGACCCAGGACTACTCTTCTCCTACAATGAGCAGTTCTTC
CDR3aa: CASSFDPGLLFSYNEQFF

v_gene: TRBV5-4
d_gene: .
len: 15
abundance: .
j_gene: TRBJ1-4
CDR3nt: TGTGCCAGCAGCTTGGAACAAGGGGCGGGTGAAAAACTGTTTTTT
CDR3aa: CASSLEQGAGEKLFF

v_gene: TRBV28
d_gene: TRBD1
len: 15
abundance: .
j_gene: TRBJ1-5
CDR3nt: TGTGCCAGCAGTTTAGACAGGGGGCCGTATCAGCCCCAGCATTTT
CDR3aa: CASSLDRGPYQPQHF

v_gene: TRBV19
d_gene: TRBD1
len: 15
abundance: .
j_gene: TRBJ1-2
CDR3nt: TGTGCCAGTAGTAAGGGACAGGGAGGTGGCTATGGCTACACCTTC
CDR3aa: CASSKGQGGGYGYTF

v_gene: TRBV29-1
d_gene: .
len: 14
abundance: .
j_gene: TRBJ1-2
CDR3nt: TGCAGCGTTGTGTATCGGGGCATTAACTATGGCTACACCTTC
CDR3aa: CSVVYRGINYGYTF

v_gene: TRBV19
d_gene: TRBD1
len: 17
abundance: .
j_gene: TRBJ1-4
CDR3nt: TGTGCCAGTCGCCCGGACAGGGGAAGCCCAACTAATGAAAAACTGTTTTTT
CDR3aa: CASRPDRGSPTNEKLFF

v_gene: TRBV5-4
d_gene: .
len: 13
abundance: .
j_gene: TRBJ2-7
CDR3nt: TGTGCCAGCAGCGTAGGGTCTTCCTACGAGCAGTACTTC
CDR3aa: CASSVGSSYEQYF

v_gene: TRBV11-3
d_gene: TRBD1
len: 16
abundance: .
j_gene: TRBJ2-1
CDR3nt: TGTGCCAGCAGCGCAGGGGTCGGGACAGGGTCGAATGAGCAGTTCTTC
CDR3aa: CASSAGVGTGSNEQFF

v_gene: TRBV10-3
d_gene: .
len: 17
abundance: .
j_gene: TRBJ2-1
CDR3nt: TGTGCCATCAGCCCGTGGCTCGGCTCGGCTAGAAACAATGAGCAGTTCTTC
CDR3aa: CAISPWLGSARNNEQFF

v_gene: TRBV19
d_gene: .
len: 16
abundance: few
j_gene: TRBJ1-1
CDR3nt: TGTGCCAGTAGTGCACAGGGAGGCGGTTTGAACACTGAAGCTTTCTTT
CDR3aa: CASSAQGGGLNTEAFF

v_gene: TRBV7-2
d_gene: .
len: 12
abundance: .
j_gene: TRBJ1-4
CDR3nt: TGTGCCAGCAGCTTAAGAGACCGGAAACTGTTTTTT
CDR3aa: CASSLRDRKLFF

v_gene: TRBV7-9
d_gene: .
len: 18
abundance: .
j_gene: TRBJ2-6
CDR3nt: TGTGCCAGCAGCAGGGGGACTCCCAACTACTCTGGGGCCAACGTCCTGACTTTC
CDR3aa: CASSRGTPNYSGANVLTF

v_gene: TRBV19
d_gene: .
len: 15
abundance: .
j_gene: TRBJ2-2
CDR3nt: TGTGCCAGTAGTACTAGCGCCGCGAACACCGGGGAGCTGTTTTTT
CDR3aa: CASSTSAANTGELFF

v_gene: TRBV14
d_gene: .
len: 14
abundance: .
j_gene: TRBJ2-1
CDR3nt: TGTGCCAGCAGCCAAATGCCTCCTGGGAATGAGCAGTTCTTC
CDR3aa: CASSQMPPGNEQFF

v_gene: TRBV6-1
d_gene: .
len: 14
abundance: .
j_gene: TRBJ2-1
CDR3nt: TGTGCCAGCAGTGAAGACAGGGACTACAATGAGCAGTTCTTC
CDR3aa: CASSEDRDYNEQFF

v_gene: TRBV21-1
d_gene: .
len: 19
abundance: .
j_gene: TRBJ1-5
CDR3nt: TGTGCCAGCAGCAAAGAAGCCTCCCAGGGGGCCAGTCGCAATCAGCCCCAGCATTTT
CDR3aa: CASSKEASQGASRNQPQHF

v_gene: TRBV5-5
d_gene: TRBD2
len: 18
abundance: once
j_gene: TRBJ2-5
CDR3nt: TGTGCCAGCAGCTTGCGCGGGGGCGGACTAGCGGGGCAAGAGACCCAGTACTTC
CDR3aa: CASSLRGGGLAGQETQYF

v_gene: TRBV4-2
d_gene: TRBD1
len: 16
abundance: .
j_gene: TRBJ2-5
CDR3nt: TGTGCCAGCAGCCAAGCCGGGACAGCCCTACAAGAGACCCAGTACTTC
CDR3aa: CASSQAGTALQETQYF

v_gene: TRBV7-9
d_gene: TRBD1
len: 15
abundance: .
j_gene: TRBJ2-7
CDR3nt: TGTGCCAGCAGCACAAGAAAACAGGGGGCGGACGAGCAGTACTTC
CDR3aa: CASSTRKQGADEQYF

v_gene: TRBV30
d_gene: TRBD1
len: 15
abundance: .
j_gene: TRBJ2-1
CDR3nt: TGTGCCTGGAACAGGGGGCTCGGCGATACGAATGAGCAGTTCTTC
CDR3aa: CAWNRGLGDTNEQFF

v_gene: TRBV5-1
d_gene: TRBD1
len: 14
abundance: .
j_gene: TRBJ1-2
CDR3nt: TGCGCCAGCAGCTTGGGACAGGGAGTCCCTGGCTACACCTTC
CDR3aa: CASSLGQGVPGYTF

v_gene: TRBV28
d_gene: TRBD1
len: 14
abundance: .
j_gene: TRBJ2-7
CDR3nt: TGTGCCAGCAGCGGGGACAGGGGCTCCTACGAGCAGTACTTC
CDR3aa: CASSGDRGSYEQYF

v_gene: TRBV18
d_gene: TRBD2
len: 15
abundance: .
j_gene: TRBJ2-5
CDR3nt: TGTGCCAGCTCAAGGACTAGCGGGATTCAAGAGACCCAGTACTTC
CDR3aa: CASSRTSGIQETQYF

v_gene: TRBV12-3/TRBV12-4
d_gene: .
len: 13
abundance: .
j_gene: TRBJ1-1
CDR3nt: TGTGCCAGCAGCCCGCGGGCGTGGACTGAAGCTTTCTTT
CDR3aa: CASSPRAWTEAFF

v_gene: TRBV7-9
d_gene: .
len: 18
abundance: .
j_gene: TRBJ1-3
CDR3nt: TGTGCCAGCACCATGCCAGGGAGGGGGAGTGGCTCTGGAAACACCATATATTTT
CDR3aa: CASTMPGRGSGSGNTIYF

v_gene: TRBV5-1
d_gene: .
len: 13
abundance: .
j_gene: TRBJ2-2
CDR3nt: TGCGCCAGCAGCTTAGAAGCCACCGGGGAGCTGTTTTTT
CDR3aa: CASSLEATGELFF

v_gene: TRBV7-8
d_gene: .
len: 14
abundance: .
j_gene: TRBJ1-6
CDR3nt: TGTGCCAGCAGCTTAGCGATAAGGCCTTCACCCCTCCACTTT
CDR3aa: CASSLAIRPSPLHF

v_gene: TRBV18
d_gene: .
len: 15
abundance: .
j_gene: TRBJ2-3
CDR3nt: TGTGCCAGCTCACCACCAGGACAGCGCACAGATACGCAGTATTTT
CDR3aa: CASSPPGQRTDTQYF

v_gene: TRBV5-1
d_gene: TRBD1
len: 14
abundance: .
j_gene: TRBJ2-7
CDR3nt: TGCGCCAGCAGCGGGACAGGGAGCTCCTACGAGCAGTACTTC
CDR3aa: CASSGTGSSYEQYF

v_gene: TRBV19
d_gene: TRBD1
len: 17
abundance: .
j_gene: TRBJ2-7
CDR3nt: TGTGCCAGTAGTAGATGGACAGGGGCCCGGAGCTCCTACGAGCAGTACTTC
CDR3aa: CASSRWTGARSSYEQYF

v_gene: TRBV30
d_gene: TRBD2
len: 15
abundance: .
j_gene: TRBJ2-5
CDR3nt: TGTGCCTGGAGGGTCTTAACTAGCGGGAGTGAGACCCAGTACTTC
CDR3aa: CAWRVLTSGSETQYF

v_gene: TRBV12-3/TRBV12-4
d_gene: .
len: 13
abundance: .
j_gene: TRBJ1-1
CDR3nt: TGTGCCAGCAGTTACGACGGAAACACTGAAGCTTTCTTT
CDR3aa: CASSYDGNTEAFF

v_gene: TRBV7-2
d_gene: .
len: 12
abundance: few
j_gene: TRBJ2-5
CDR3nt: TGTGCCAGCAGGGAATCCGGAGAGACCCAGTACTTC
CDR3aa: CASRESGETQYF

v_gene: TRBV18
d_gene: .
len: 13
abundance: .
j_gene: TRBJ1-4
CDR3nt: TGTGCCAGCTCCCCCGATTTAAATGAAAAACTGTTTTTT
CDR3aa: CASSPDLNEKLFF

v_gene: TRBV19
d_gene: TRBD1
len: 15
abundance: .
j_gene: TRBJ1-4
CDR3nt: TGTGCCAGTGCCGGCAGGGGGAGATCTAATGAAAAACTGTTTTTT
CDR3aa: CASAGRGRSNEKLFF

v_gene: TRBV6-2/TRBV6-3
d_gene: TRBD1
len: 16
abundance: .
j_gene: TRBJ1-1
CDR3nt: TGTGCCAGCAGTTACCGTTGGACAGGGTCAGGCACTGAAGCTTTCTTT
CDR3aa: CASSYRWTGSGTEAFF

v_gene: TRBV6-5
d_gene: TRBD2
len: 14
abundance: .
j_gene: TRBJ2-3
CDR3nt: TGTGCCAGCAGTCCTAGCGGCAGCACAGATACGCAGTATTTT
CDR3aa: CASSPSGSTDTQYF

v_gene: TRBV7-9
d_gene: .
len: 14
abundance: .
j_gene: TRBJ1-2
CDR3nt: TGTGCCAGCAGTACCTACAGGGAAACCTATGGCTACACCTTC
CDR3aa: CASSTYRETYGYTF